A single sample is the source of the 6 T cell receptor beta chains below, sequenced in a study of cytomegalovirus exposure and HLA in healthy donors (TCRdb year 2017). To prepare the library, the immunoSEQ multiplex PCR assay was applied. For the multiplex PCR, a mixture combining 60 forward primers for TCR Vbeta segments and 13 reverse primers for TCR Jbeta segments was used. Drawn from immuneACCESS, this table holds only the in-frame rearrangements with V and J called that TCRdb kept. Clones are partly lost; checked studies trace under half to an unresolved V gene and leave the rest unexplained. The sample data list fewer than 200,000 clones, and 81% of these were observed just once. Of the sample, around 3.5% is held by the ten largest clones. The sequenced sample was PBMCs. The receptors here all came from a man aged 40-49 years in good health and CMV-seropositive.

Note on this clone: The germline gene is not matched at one end of the junction; a read error may be the cause. This sequence joins TRBV5-1 and TRBJ2-1; the match to TRBD2 covers 8 bases. Looked up from germline, CDR1 is SGHRS and CDR2 is YFSETQ. The CDR3 contains 15 residues. The CDR3 bases are TGCGCAAGCAGGGATATAGCGGGGAAATGGAATGAGCAGTTCTTC. Translation: CASRDIAGKWNEQFF.

The chain uses TRBV5-1 and TRBJ2-5; 8 nucleotides match TRBD1. The CDR3 has 15 amino acids. Trimming at V came to 0 bases and at J to 5 bases, leaving 6 bases not matched to a gene. CDR1 and CDR2 (germline): SGHRS, YFSETQ. The CDR3 nucleotides are TGCGCCAGCAGCTTGGCCCCAGGGGGCGCGGAGACCCAGTACTTC. It yields the protein CASSLAPGGAETQYF.

The chain carries TRBV15 and TRBJ2-1, with a tentative D call TRBD2 (6 bases). CDR1 and CDR2 (germline): LNHNV, YYDKDF (reference sequence). There are 15 residues in the CDR3. V lost 5 bases to trimming and J lost 7 bases, with 18 bases between them. CDR3: CATSPERENRNEQFF. CDR3 DNA: TGTGCCACCAGCCCCGAACGGGAGAACAGGAATGAGCAGTTCTTC.

The chain combines TRBV27 with TRBJ1-1, with 10 nucleotides matching TRBD1. Germline values: CDR1 MNHEY, CDR2 SMNVEV (reference sequence). The CDR3 spans 15 residues. V was pared by 5 bases and J by 3 bases, with 6 bases of the junction left unmatched. The CDR3 DNA sequence: TGTGCCAGCAGTGGACAGGGACAGGGGTACACTGAAGCTTTCTTT. It encodes CASSGQGQGYTEAFF.

The chain employs TRBV28 and TRBJ1-5; 9 nucleotides match TRBD1. Losses at the gene ends were 4 bases for V and 3 bases for J; bases not matched to a gene: 1. Germline assignment: CDR1 MDHEN and CDR2 SYDVKM. The CDR3 has 14 amino acids. CDR3 sequence reads: CASSWTGANQPQHF. CDR3 DNA sequence: TGTGCCAGCAGTTGGACAGGGGCCAATCAGCCCCAGCATTTT.

The V gene is TRBV11-2, the J gene TRBJ2-5; TRBD1 is a possible D gene (5 bases). V lost 5 bases to trimming and J lost 5 bases, with 15 bases between them. CDR1 is SGHAT and CDR2 is FQNNGV in the germline V gene. The CDR3 is 14 amino acids. This chain's CDR3 is CASSLVGDRETQYF. The CDR3 coding sequence is TGTGCCAGCAGCCTAGTAGGGGATCGCGAGACCCAGTACTTC.